The entry that follows covers one T cell receptor beta chain sequence. At baseline, cycle 4 day 1, and cycle 7 day 1, blood was sampled. The assay was immunoSEQ multiplex PCR, and TCRdb's table has in-frame clones only and misses some. The table records 130,000 or so clones, more than 85% of them present only once. Trimming cost V 0 bases and J 7 bases, with 4 bases left between them. Germline CDR1 reads DFQATT; CDR2 reads SNEGSKA (reference sequence). This CDR3 spans 11 amino acids. This record comes from a study of OX40 agonist ivuxolimab in advanced cancers. Study context: Partial responses were achieved by three patients: one hepatocellular carcinoma, two cutaneous melanoma.

The chain carries TRBV20-1 and TRBJ1-3, with unresolved D. This receptor was obtained from an adult with an advanced solid tumor such as melanoma, head and neck, liver or kidney cancer. The sequenced sample was CD4+ or CD8+ T cells sorted from blood, obtained in a trial of the OX40 agonist ivuxolimab. The CDR3 loop reads CSARDPNTIYF. CDR3 in DNA: TGCAGTGCTAGAGATCCGAACACCATATATTTT.